This T cell receptor (beta chain) was sequenced during a study of CD4 T cells in relation to SARS-CoV-2 and coronaviruses. The data were produced by immunoSEQ multiplex PCR, yet TCRdb's version contains in-frame clones alone and is incomplete. The data contain 60,000 to 80,000 clones, 85% to 90% of them singletons. With 0 bases clipped from V and 5 bases from J, the junction kept 4 bases outside the gene matches. The germline V gene encodes CDR1 SGHRS and CDR2 YFSETQ. The CDR3 consists of 15 residues. Regarding the study as a whole: SARS-CoV-2-driven expansion was significantly weaker in crossreactive than monoreactive clones. Pre-pandemic and post-infection samples never came from the same donor. About 65% of donors had memory CD4+ clonotypes crossrecognizing SARS-CoV-2 and common cold coronavirus spike.

In the case of this clone: Its antigen remains unknown.

CD4+ T cells from unexposed donors were obtained before the COVID-19 pandemic (2011-2018). Naive and memory CD4+ T cells came from enriched cryopreserved PBMCs. The chain joins TRBV5-1 to TRBJ2-2, with TRBD2 matching over 7 bases. Sample: memory CD4+ T cells from PBMCs. The clonotype comes from a human donor in good health. The CDR3, as DNA: TGCGCCAGCAGCTTGGCGGTACTAGCGACCGGGGAGCTGTTTTTT. Translating it yields CASSLAVLATGELFF.